The clone carrying this T cell receptor beta chain was recorded at least ten times. The entry originates in a study of Graves' ophthalmopathy and Graves' hyperthyroidism. Using RNA transcripts, the TCR beta CDR3 regions were amplified. First-round RT-PCR relied on HTBI primers, and a second-round multiplex PCR came next. MiXCR, applied by TCRdb to the multiplex PCR reads, yields one record per CDR3 protein. The sample carries fewer than 650,000 distinct CDR3 sequences, about 20% recorded once. Deletions cut 4 bases from V and 4 bases from J, with 16 bases between. From germline, CDR1 is MNHEY and CDR2 SVGAGI. CDR3 length: 15 residues.

The sample taken for sequencing was peripheral blood. The receptor was derived from a woman aged 18-35 years with stable Graves' hyperthyroidism. Some clones in this sample may be carry-over from other donors' samples. The V call is TRBV6-5, the J call TRBJ1-1; maybe TRBD1 (5 bases). CDR3 residues: CASSSYLGVGTEAFF. As DNA, the CDR3 is TGTGCCAGCAGTTCCTACTTAGGGGTTGGCACTGAAGCTTTCTTT.